This T cell receptor beta chain was captured by sequencing in a study of blood T cell repertoires in COVID-19. In the study overall: Samples came from the United States, Italy and Spain, spanning acute and convalescent COVID-19. Sources were T cells, B-cell-depleted T cells, or PBMCs; the material itself was cDNA or gDNA.

Per the study methods: Amplifying reference gene primers gave estimates of nucleated cell counts. TCRdb keeps only in-frame clones here, not all; method: immunoSEQ multiplex PCR. That table gives V, J and clone size, and the DNA gave D and trimming. The sample records 150,000 to 200,000 clones, around 86% being singletons. In its sample, this clone was seen a few times. V gave up 1 base and J gave up 1 base, with 5 bases separating them. CDR1 and CDR2 from the germline V gene are LGHNA and YNFKEQ. The CDR3 covers 14 residues. V gene TRBV4-2 combines with J gene TRBJ1-5; unclear D gene. The clonotype comes from a man aged 35-49 years with acute or convalescent COVID-19. The source material was peripheral blood. In nucleotides, the CDR3 is TGTGCCAGCAGCCAAGGAGGCAGCAATCAGCCCCAGCATTTT. Translating it yields CASSQGGSNQPQHF.